These 15 T cell receptor beta chains originate from one sample sequenced in a study of blood T cell repertoires in COVID-19. Assay used: immunoSEQ multiplex PCR; TCRdb lists only in-frame clones, some missing. The repertoire holds 150,000 to 200,000 clones, with 81% as singletons. Sequencing was performed on peripheral blood. Receptor source: a man aged 55 to 70 with active or convalescent COVID-19.

V is TRBV2 and J is TRBJ2-6, with D unclear. Germline V lookup: CDR1 SNHLY, CDR2 FYNNEI. The CDR3 runs 12 residues. V gave up 7 bases and J gave up 6 bases, with 7 bases separating them. The DNA of the CDR3 is TGTGCCAGCAAGCTCGAGGCCAACGTCCTGACTTTC. It yields the protein CASKLEANVLTF. Full variable domain (rest looked up from reference TRBV2 and TRBJ2-6): EPEVTQTPSHQVTQMGQEVILRCVPISNHLYFYWYRQILGQKVEFLVSFYNNEISEKSEIFDDQFSVERPDGSNFTLKIRSTKLEDSAMYFCASKLEANVLTFGAGSRLTVL.

This sequence joins TRBV20-1 and TRBJ2-7; D not resolved. The V gene's germline CDR1 is DFQATT and CDR2 SNEGSKA (reference sequence). CDR3 length equals 11 residues. The germline V and J ends were trimmed by 3 bases and 6 bases, with 9 bases remaining between them. The CDR3 bases are TGCAGTGCTAGTTACCCAGGCGAGCAGTACTTC. This encodes CSASYPGEQYF.

This chain connects TRBV11-1 to TRBJ2-5, with D unresolved. CDR1 is SGHAT, CDR2 FQDESV, per germline (reference sequence). Trimming left V 1 base short and J 5 bases short, with 8 bases between. The CDR3 sequence is 13 residues long. CDR3 DNA: TGTGCCAGCAGCTTAGGACATGGGGAGACCCAGTACTTC. Amino acid sequence: CASSLGHGETQYF.

The V and J genes are TRBV18 and TRBJ2-7; 9 positions agree with TRBD1. Germline CDR1 and CDR2: KGHSH and LQKENI. CDR3 size: 14 residues. With 6 bases clipped from V and 5 bases from J, the junction kept 8 bases outside the gene matches. As DNA, the CDR3 is TGTGCCAGCTCCCGGGACAGGGAAAGTCACGAGCAGTACTTC. Protein sequence: CASSRDRESHEQYF.

The chain combines TRBV9 with TRBJ2-7, with D tentatively TRBD2 (6 bases). The CDR3 loop spans 14 amino acids. V lost 0 bases, J lost 2 bases, and 9 bases lay in between. Looked up from germline, CDR1 is SGDLS and CDR2 is YYNGEE. The CDR3 spells CASSVAGGTYEQYF. In DNA, the CDR3 is TGTGCCAGCAGCGTAGCTGGCGGGACCTACGAGCAGTACTTC.

This clone was picked up a small number of times. The V call is TRBV3-1 (or the pseudogene TRBV3-2), the J call TRBJ2-7; 7 bases agree with TRBD2. This CDR3 comprises 15 residues. V lost 1 base and J lost 2; bases outside the gene matches: 5. Germline assignment: CDR1 LGHDT and CDR2 YNNKEL (reference sequence). The CDR3 DNA is TGTGCCAGCAGCCAAGGACCAGCGGGGACCTACGAGCAGTACTTC. This encodes CASSQGPAGTYEQYF.

The chain uses TRBV24-1 and TRBJ1-4; possible D gene TRBD1, 5 bases. This CDR3 has 16 amino acids. Per germline, CDR1 KGHDR and CDR2 SFDVKD. V was pared by 4 bases and J by 5 bases, with 16 bases between. The CDR3 sequence is CATSDSGRGGNEKLFF. CDR3 coding DNA: TGTGCCACCAGTGACTCTGGGAGGGGAGGGAATGAAAAACTGTTTTTT.

This clone was observed a few times. The chain is built from TRBV7-2 and TRBJ2-7; weak D call: TRBD2 (5 bases). V was pared by 5 bases and J by 1 base, with 15 bases between. The CDR3 loop spans 15 amino acids. Germline V gene data show CDR1 as SGHTA and CDR2 as FQGNSA. The CDR3 protein is CASSEAGLPSYEQYF. CDR3 coding DNA: TGTGCCAGCAGCGAAGCTGGACTGCCGTCCTACGAGCAGTACTTC.

The chain is built from TRBV5-1 and TRBJ2-7; D is possibly TRBD1 (5 bases). The CDR3 extends over 21 amino acids. V was trimmed by 0 bases and J by 0 bases, leaving 28 bases between them. The V gene's germline CDR1 is SGHRS and CDR2 YFSETQ. The CDR3 reads CASSLDPPVTNWGASSYEQYF. CDR3 nucleotides: TGCGCCAGCAGCTTGGATCCTCCCGTGACAAATTGGGGCGCGTCCTCCTACGAGCAGTACTTC.

CDR3 protein: CSVGVRANGYTF. In nucleotides, the CDR3 is TGCAGCGTTGGTGTCAGGGCAAACGGCTACACCTTC. The chain couples TRBV29-1 to TRBJ1-2; perhaps TRBD1 as D (5 bases). V was cut by 4 bases and J by 8 bases, with 14 bases left in between. This CDR3 is built from 12 residues. Germline lookup yields CDR1 SQVTM and CDR2 ANQGSEA.

The J gene is TRBJ2-1, the V gene TRBV5-4, with 7 bases lining up with TRBD2. Trimming took 4 bases from V and 4 from J; bases not matched to a gene: 8. The CDR3 has 15 amino acids. CDR1 and CDR2 from the germline V gene are SGHNT and YYREEE (reference sequence). CDR3 in DNA: TGTGCCAGCAGCCCCCCTTCGGGAGGATACAATGAGCAGTTCTTC. The encoded protein is CASSPPSGGYNEQFF. Full variable domain (outside the CDR3, taken from reference TRBV5-4 and TRBJ2-1): ETGVTQSPTHLIKTRGQQVTLRCSSQSGHNTVSWYQQALGQGPQFIFQYYREEENGRGNFPPRFSGLQFPNYSSELNVNALELDDSALYLCASSPPSGGYNEQFFGPGTRLTVL.

The chain employs TRBV7-9 and TRBJ2-5; tentative D call: TRBD1 (6 bases). The CDR3 length is 14 residues. Germline V gene data show CDR1 as SEHNR and CDR2 as FQNEAQ (reference sequence). Trimming removed 4 bases at V and 1 base at J, with 10 bases between. The CDR3 bases are TGTGCCAGCAGCTCCACGGACAGCCAAGAGACCCAGTACTTC. This sequence encodes CASSSTDSQETQYF.

This chain joins TRBV7-2 and TRBJ1-1; D gene ambiguous. Trimming took 2 bases from V and 5 from J, leaving 9 bases between them. CDR3 size: 13 residues. The V gene's germline CDR1 is SGHTA and CDR2 FQGNSA. The CDR3 here is CASSLLSETEAFF. The DNA of the CDR3 is TGTGCCAGCAGCTTATTGAGCGAGACTGAAGCTTTCTTT.

The V call is TRBV6-1, the J call TRBJ2-3, with a tentative D call TRBD1 (7 bases). The CDR3 is 14 amino acids. The germline V gene has CDR1 MNHNS and CDR2 SASEGT. Trimming stripped 6 bases from V and 3 bases from J, with 13 bases between. CDR3 sequence: CASRRQGGTDTQYF. The CDR3 DNA is TGTGCCAGCAGAAGACAGGGAGGAACAGATACGCAGTATTTT.

The V and J genes are TRBV5-5 and TRBJ2-2, with 9 bases lining up with TRBD1. The CDR3 is 17 amino acids. V dropped 3 bases and J dropped 3; count of bases not matched to a gene: 9. In germline, CDR1 is SGHKS, CDR2 YYEKEE (reference sequence). CDR3 in amino acids: CASSWPRDRADTGELFF. The CDR3 DNA reads as TGTGCCAGCAGCTGGCCCCGGGACAGGGCTGACACCGGGGAGCTGTTTTTT.